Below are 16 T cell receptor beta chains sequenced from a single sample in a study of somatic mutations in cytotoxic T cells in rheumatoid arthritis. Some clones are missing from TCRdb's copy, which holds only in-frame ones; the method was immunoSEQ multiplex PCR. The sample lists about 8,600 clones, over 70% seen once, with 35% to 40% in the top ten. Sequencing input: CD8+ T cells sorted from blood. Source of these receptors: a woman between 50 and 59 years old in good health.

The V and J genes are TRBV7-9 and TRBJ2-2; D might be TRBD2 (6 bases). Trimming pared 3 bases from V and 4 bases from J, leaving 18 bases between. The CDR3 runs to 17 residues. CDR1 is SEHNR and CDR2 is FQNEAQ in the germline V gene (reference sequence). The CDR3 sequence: CASSLGRGRSATGELFF. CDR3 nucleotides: TGTGCCAGCAGCTTGGGCCGGGGGAGGTCGGCCACCGGGGAGCTGTTTTTT.

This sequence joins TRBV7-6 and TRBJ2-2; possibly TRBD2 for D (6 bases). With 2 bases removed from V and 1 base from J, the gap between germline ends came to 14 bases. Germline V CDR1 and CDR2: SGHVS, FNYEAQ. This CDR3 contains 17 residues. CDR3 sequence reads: CASSLLVGGQNTGELFF. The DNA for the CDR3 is TGTGCCAGCAGCTTATTAGTGGGAGGCCAGAACACCGGGGAGCTGTTTTTT.

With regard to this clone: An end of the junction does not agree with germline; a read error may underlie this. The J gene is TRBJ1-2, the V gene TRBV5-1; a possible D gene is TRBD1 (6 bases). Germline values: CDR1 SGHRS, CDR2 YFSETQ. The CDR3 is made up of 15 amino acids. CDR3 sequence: CASSLDSTGIELGAF. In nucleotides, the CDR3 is TGCGCCAGCAGCTTGGACTCCACAGGGATCGAGCTTGGCGCCTTC.

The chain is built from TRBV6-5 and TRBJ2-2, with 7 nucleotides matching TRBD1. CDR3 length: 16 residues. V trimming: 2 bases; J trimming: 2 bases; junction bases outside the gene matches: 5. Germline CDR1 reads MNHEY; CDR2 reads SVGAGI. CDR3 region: CASSYTGTVNTGELFF. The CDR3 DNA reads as TGTGCCAGCAGTTACACCGGGACAGTCAACACCGGGGAGCTGTTTTTT.

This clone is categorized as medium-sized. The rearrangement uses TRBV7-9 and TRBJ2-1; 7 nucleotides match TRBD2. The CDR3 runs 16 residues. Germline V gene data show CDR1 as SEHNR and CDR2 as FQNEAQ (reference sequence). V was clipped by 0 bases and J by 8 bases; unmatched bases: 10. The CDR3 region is CASSLAPRGGFDEQFF. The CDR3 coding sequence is TGTGCCAGCAGCTTAGCGCCCCGCGGGGGTTTCGATGAGCAGTTCTTC.

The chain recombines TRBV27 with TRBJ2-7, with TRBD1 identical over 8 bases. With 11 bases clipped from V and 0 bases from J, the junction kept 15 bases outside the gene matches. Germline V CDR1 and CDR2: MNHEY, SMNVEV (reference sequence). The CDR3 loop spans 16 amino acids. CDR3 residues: CAVDRVPPHGSYEQYF. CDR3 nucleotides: TGTGCCGTGGACAGGGTGCCCCCGCACGGCTCCTACGAGCAGTACTTC.

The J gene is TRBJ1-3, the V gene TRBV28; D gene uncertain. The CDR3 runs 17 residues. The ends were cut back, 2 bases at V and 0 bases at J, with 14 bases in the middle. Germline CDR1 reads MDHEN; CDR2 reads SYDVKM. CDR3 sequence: CASSLISGSSSGNTIYF. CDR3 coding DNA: TGTGCCAGCAGTTTAATAAGTGGCAGTTCCTCTGGAAACACCATATATTTT.

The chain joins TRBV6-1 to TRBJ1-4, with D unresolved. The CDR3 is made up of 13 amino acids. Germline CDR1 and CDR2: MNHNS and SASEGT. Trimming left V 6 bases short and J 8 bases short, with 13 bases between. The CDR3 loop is CASSLLGGEKLFF. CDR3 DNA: TGTGCCAGCAGCTTACTCGGCGGGGAAAAACTGTTTTTT.

The CDR3 DNA reads TGTGCCAGCAGCCACTTATCGGGACAGGACCCAGAAAAACTGTTTTTT. Amino acid sequence: CASSHLSGQDPEKLFF. The chain combines TRBV11-3 with TRBJ1-4; 8 nucleotides match TRBD1. V lost 5 bases to trimming and J lost 8 bases; unmatched junction nucleotides: 13. The CDR3 length is 16 residues. CDR1 SGHNT and CDR2 YENEEA come from the germline V gene.

The DNA for the CDR3 is TGTGCCAGCAGTTATATAAGCGGGTTTGCGACCACTGAAGCTTTCTTT. This sequence encodes CASSYISGFATTEAFF. The chain employs TRBV5-4 and TRBJ1-1; D uncertain. The germline V gene has CDR1 SGHNT and CDR2 YYREEE (reference sequence). Trimming left V 5 bases short and J 4 bases short, with 21 bases between. The CDR3 extends over 16 amino acids.

CDR3 DNA: TGTGCCAGCAGCTTAGACCTCGGCTCCTACAATGAGCAGTTCTTC. Residues: CASSLDLGSYNEQFF. V is TRBV7-2 and J is TRBJ2-1; no definite D call. The CDR3 is 15 residues long. The V and J ends lost 1 base and 0 bases respectively, with 7 bases between them. The germline V gene encodes CDR1 SGHTA and CDR2 FQGNSA.

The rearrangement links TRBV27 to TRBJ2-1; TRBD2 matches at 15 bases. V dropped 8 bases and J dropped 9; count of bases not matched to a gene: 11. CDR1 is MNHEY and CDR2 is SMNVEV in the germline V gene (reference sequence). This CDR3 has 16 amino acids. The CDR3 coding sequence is TGTGCCAGCGGCGGACTAGCGGGGGGGCCTGGGGCTGAGCAGTTCTTC. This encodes CASGGLAGGPGAEQFF.

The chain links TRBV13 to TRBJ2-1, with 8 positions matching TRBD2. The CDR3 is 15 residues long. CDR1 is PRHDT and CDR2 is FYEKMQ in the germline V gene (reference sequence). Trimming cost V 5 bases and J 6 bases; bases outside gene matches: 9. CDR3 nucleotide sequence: TGTGCCAGCAGCCCCGGGGGGGCCGGGACCAATGAGCAGTTCTTC. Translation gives CASSPGGAGTNEQFF.

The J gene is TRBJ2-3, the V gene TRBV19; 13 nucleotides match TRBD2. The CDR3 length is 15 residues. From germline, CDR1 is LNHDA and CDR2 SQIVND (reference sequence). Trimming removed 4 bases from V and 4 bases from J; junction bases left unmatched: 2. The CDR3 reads CASSTGTSGADTQYF. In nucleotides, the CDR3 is TGTGCCAGTAGTACCGGGACTAGCGGGGCAGATACGCAGTATTTT. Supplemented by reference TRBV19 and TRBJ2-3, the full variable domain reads DGGITQSPKYLFRKEGQNVTLSCEQNLNHDAMYWYRQDPGQGLRLIYYSQIVNDFQKGDIAEGYSVSREKKESFPLTVTSAQKNPTAFYLCASSTGTSGADTQYFGPGTRLTVL.

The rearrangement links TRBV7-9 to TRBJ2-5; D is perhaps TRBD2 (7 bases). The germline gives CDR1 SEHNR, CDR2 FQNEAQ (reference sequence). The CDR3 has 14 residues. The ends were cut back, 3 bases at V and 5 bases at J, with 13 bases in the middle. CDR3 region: CASSLTGGWETQYF. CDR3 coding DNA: TGTGCCAGCAGCTTGACGGGGGGCTGGGAGACCCAGTACTTC.

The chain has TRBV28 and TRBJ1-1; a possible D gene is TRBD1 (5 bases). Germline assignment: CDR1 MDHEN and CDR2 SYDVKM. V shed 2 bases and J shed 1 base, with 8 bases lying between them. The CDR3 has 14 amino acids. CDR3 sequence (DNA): TGTGCCAGCAGTTTAATGGGGGGGAACACTGAAGCTTTCTTT. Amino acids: CASSLMGGNTEAFF.